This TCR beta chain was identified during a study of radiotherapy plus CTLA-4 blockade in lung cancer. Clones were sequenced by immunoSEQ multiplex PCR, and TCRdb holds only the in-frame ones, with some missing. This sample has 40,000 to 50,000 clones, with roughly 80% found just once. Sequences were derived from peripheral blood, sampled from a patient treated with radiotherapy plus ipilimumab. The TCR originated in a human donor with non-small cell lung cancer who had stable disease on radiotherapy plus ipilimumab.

The CDR3, as DNA: TGTGCCAGCAGTTTATCGGGACAGGTCTCCTACGAGCAGTACTTC. Amino acid sequence: CASSLSGQVSYEQYF. This chain connects TRBV27 to TRBJ2-7, with 8 bases that match TRBD1. V gave up 0 bases and J gave up 0 bases; unmatched junction bases: 1. The germline gives CDR1 MNHEY, CDR2 SMNVEV (reference sequence). The CDR3 runs to 15 residues.